This T cell receptor (beta chain) was documented in a study of blood T cell repertoires in COVID-19 (dated by TCRdb to the early 2020s). Background on the whole study: The collaborator samples originated in the United States, Italy and Spain and spanned the acute and convalescent phases of COVID-19. Where available, HLA class I and class II types were taken from metadata supplied by the sample provider and were not determined by assay-based typing. Subjects who had been exposed to COVID-19, were actively infected with it, or had recovered from it provided the deeply sampled blood TCRbeta repertoires that made up the dataset. The prospective study material was composed of cDNA or gDNA derived from T cells, B-cell-depleted T cells, or PBMCs. Samples were obtained from the ongoing ImmuneRACE study (first 160 participants) and from 1,200 or so subjects provided by 6 global collaborators. The repertoires were released in a freely available public database intended as a resource for research on the immune response to SARS-CoV-2. Nearly every sample came with metadata listing a de-identified subject ID, COVID-19 status, age in years and sex. The investigation overall reported the following: The amount of clinical and demographic metadata varied by source and participant and was provided uncurated.

From its cysteine to its phenylalanine, the CDR3 spans 15 amino acids. Just CDR3 DNA is preserved here, 45 bases in frame from base 1. CDR1 and CDR2, looked up from the germline V gene (reference sequence), are LNHNV and YYDKDF. The germline ends are 10 bases apart after V is trimmed by 4 bases and J by 0 bases. The immunoSEQ Assay, a bias-controlled multiplex PCR, was used to amplify TCRbeta CDR3 regions from genomic DNA. The authors' analysis ran thus. Within the assay, amplification of reference gene primers was used to estimate how many nucleated cells each sample contained. To quantify the absolute abundance of each unique TCRbeta CDR3 rearrangement, sequence reads were collapsed and filtered. For each sample, productive Simpson clonality was calculated as the square root of Simpson's diversity index over productive rearrangements. Sourced from immuneACCESS, this table was stored by TCRdb with only in-frame sequences that have V and J called. A share of the clones is absent; for the studies checked, an unresolved V gene accounts for under half, and the remainder has no known explanation. Clone size and the V and J calls come from that table; the DNA yielded D and trimming. In this sample the table shows 10,000 to 15,000 clones, roughly 91% of which occur a single time. In total, the top ten clones hold roughly 22% of the sample.

Whole blood was collected in K2EDTA tubes by collaborating institutions according to the institutions' own protocols. For TCRbeta analysis, collaborator samples were shipped as frozen whole blood, as isolated PBMCs, or as DNA extracted from either sample type. A word on this clone: No cognate antigen has been identified for it. No base qualities exist here, and no much larger clone lies one base off it.

The rearranged chain carries TRBV15 and TRBJ1-5, with the D gene uncertain. The receptor comes from a woman in her sixties with active COVID-19. Material: peripheral blood. The CDR3 region has the sequence CATSITTYSNQPQHF. The nucleotides read TGTGCCACCAGCATAACCACATATAGCAATCAGCCCCAGCATTTT. The CDR3 plus the reference TRBV15 and TRBJ1-5 genes for the other parts give the full variable domain: DAMVIQNPRYQVTQFGKPVTLSCSQTLNHNVMYWYQQKSSQAPKLLFHYYDKDFNNEADTPDNFQSRRPNTSFCFLDIRSPGLGDTAMYLCATSITTYSNQPQHFGDGTRLSIL.